A single sample gave rise to the 20 T cell receptor beta chains below, sequenced in a study of siplizumab effects on memory and regulatory T cells. TCRdb's table, derived via immunoSEQ multiplex PCR, lists solely in-frame clones and lacks some. Of 55,000 to 70,000 clones listed, approximately 95% are singletons. Sequenced: CD8+ T cells sorted from blood. These receptors all come from a human donor in good health.

This chain joins TRBV29-1 and TRBJ1-4; D uncertain. CDR3 length: 12 amino acids. V lost 2 bases and J 12 bases, leaving 13 bases between the germline ends. The germline CDR1 and CDR2 sequences are SQVTM and ANQGSEA. The CDR3 DNA reads as TGCAGCGTTGAATCGGATAGGGCGGAACTGTTTTTT. It translates to CSVESDRAELFF.

J is TRBJ2-1 and V is TRBV7-2; 9 bases map to TRBD2. The ends lost 3 bases at V and 3 bases at J; junction bases unmatched: 6. This CDR3 comprises 16 residues. Germline V gene sequence: CDR1 SGHTA, CDR2 FQGNSA. The CDR3 DNA sequence: TGTGCCAGCAGCTTTAGCGGGAGTATCTTCTACAATGAGCAGTTCTTC. This encodes CASSFSGSIFYNEQFF.

J is TRBJ1-1 and V is TRBV7-6; D unresolved. CDR1 is SGHVS and CDR2 is FNYEAQ in the germline V gene. Trimming shortened V by 5 bases and J by 4 bases, and 11 bases separated the two germline ends. This CDR3 region has 13 residues. Here the CDR3 DNA reads TGTGCCAGCAGCCACGGGAAGACCACTGAAGCTTTCTTT. Protein product: CASSHGKTTEAFF. Drawing the rest from reference TRBV7-6 and TRBJ1-1, the complete variable domain is GAGVSQSPRYKVTKRGQDVALRCDPISGHVSLYWYRQALGQGPEFLTYFNYEAQQDKSGLPNDRFSAERPEGSISTLTIQRTEQRDSAMYRCASSHGKTTEAFFGQGTRLTVV.

J is TRBJ2-2 and V is TRBV18, with D tentatively TRBD2 (6 bases). Germline V CDR1 and CDR2: KGHSH, LQKENI. The CDR3 has 15 amino acids. Trimming took off 5 bases at V and 0 bases at J, with 10 bases between the two ends. In DNA form, the CDR3 reads TGTGCCAGCTCATACGGGAGCTCGAACACCGGGGAGCTGTTTTTT. Encoded protein: CASSYGSSNTGELFF. Together with reference TRBV18 and TRBJ2-2, the CDR3 gives the full variable domain: NAGVMQNPRHLVRRRGQEARLRCSPMKGHSHVYWYRQLPEEGLKFMVYLQKENIIDESGMPKERFSAEFPKEGPSILRIQQVVRGDSAAYFCASSYGSSNTGELFFGEGSRLTVL.

V is TRBV28 and J is TRBJ2-1, with 14 bases lining up with TRBD2. The V segment lost 3 bases and the J segment 5 bases; nucleotides outside the gene matches: 6. The CDR3 has 17 residues. The germline gives CDR1 MDHEN, CDR2 SYDVKM. The CDR3 sequence is CASSFRTSGRSHNEQFF. For the CDR3, the DNA is TGTGCCAGCAGTTTTAGGACTAGCGGGAGGTCCCACAATGAGCAGTTCTTC.

The rearrangement joins TRBV11-3 to TRBJ2-3; the D is unclear. V was pared by 5 bases and J by 1 base, with 7 bases between. The CDR3 is 13 residues long. The V gene's germline CDR1 is SGHNT and CDR2 YENEEA. The CDR3 DNA follows: TGTGCCAGCAGCCCACACCGCACAGATACGCAGTATTTT. Protein product: CASSPHRTDTQYF. The whole variable domain, filled in from reference TRBV11-3 and TRBJ2-3, reads EAGVVQSPRYKIIEKKQPVAFWCNPISGHNTLYWYLQNLGQGPELLIRYENEEAVDDSQLPKDRFSAERLKGVDSTLKIQPAELGDSAVYLCASSPHRTDTQYFGPGTRLTVL.

Points on this clone: One junction end disagrees with the germline gene, perhaps due to a read error. The V and J genes are TRBV7-7 and TRBJ2-5; D is uncertain. Germline assignment: CDR1 SSHAT and CDR2 FNYEAQ (reference sequence). There are 13 residues in the CDR3. The CDR3 protein is CASSSGDPGTQYF. The CDR3 bases are TGTGCTAGCAGCTCCGGAGATCCAGGGACCCAGTACTTC.

The chain recombines TRBV7-9 with TRBJ2-5; weak D call: TRBD1 (6 bases). The CDR3 extends over 15 amino acids. V was cut by 5 bases and J by 4 bases, with 17 bases left in between. Germline CDR1 SEHNR, CDR2 FQNEAQ (reference sequence). Here the CDR3 DNA reads TGTGCCAGCAGCCCTTTACAGGGAATGGGAGAGACCCAGTACTTC. It codes for CASSPLQGMGETQYF.

The chain has TRBV5-4 and TRBJ2-7; maybe TRBD2 (5 bases). Germline V gene lookup returns CDR1 SGHNT and CDR2 YYREEE (reference sequence). Trimming took off 4 bases at V and 5 bases at J, with 10 bases between the two ends. This CDR3 contains 12 residues. CDR3 coding DNA: TGTGCCAGCAGCGTAAGCGGTGACGAGCAGTACTTC. Translated: CASSVSGDEQYF. The entire variable domain, with the rest obtained from reference TRBV5-4 and TRBJ2-7, is as follows: ETGVTQSPTHLIKTRGQQVTLRCSSQSGHNTVSWYQQALGQGPQFIFQYYREEENGRGNFPPRFSGLQFPNYSSELNVNALELDDSALYLCASSVSGDEQYFGPGTRLTVT.

The chain has TRBV9 and TRBJ2-7, with 8 bases identical to TRBD1. The CDR3 is 15 residues long. Germline lookup yields CDR1 SGDLS and CDR2 YYNGEE. Trimming cost V 3 bases and J 2 bases; bases outside gene matches: 7. CDR3 sequence: CASSAPGQGTYEQYF. CDR3 nucleotides: TGTGCCAGCAGCGCCCCCGGACAGGGAACCTACGAGCAGTACTTC.

The chain recombines TRBV11-3 with TRBJ2-3; TRBD2 agrees at 10 bases. CDR1 SGHNT and CDR2 YENEEA come from the germline V gene. CDR3 size: 16 residues. V was clipped by 2 bases and J by 4 bases; unmatched bases: 6. CDR3 DNA: TGTGCCAGCAGCTTAATCGGGACTAGCGTCTCAGATACGCAGTATTTT. Translation: CASSLIGTSVSDTQYF.

The chain combines TRBV6-6 with TRBJ1-1, with 7 bases that match TRBD1. The CDR3 loop spans 14 amino acids. Trimming at V came to 5 bases and at J to 4 bases, leaving 7 bases not matched to a gene. CDR1 and CDR2 from the germline V gene are MNHNY and SVGAGI (reference sequence). The CDR3 region has the DNA TGTGCCAGCAGTCCCCAGGGGGGGGGCACTGAAGCTTTCTTT. This translates into CASSPQGGGTEAFF.

The chain recombines TRBV2 with TRBJ1-1; no clear D. V lost 4 bases and J lost 6, with 9 bases in between. Germline-derived CDR1 and CDR2 are SNHLY and FYNNEI. This CDR3 is built from 12 residues. In DNA, the CDR3 is TGTGCCAGCAGTGGGCCCGTAGCTGAAGCTTTCTTT. It codes for CASSGPVAEAFF.

This clone has just one count. This chain links TRBV21-1 with TRBJ1-2; the table's D call, TRBD1, was not checked against the DNA. TRBV21-1 is given as a pseudogene. There are 15 residues in the CDR3. The CDR3: CASSGSKQGDYGYTF. DNA for the CDR3: TGTGCCAGCAGCGGTAGCAAACAGGGGGACTATGGCTACACCTTC.

The CDR3 spells CAISEGQYEQYF. The CDR3 DNA reads TGTGCCATCAGTGAGGGGCAATACGAGCAGTACTTC. This chain connects TRBV10-3 to TRBJ2-7; D gene ambiguous. Between the trimmed V and J ends, which lost 2 bases and 4 bases, there was a span of 6 bases. Per germline, CDR1 ENHRY and CDR2 SYGVKD. This CDR3 is 12 amino acids long.

This chain connects TRBV28 to TRBJ2-5, with D hard to call. Germline V gene lookup returns CDR1 MDHEN and CDR2 SYDVKM. V lost 5 bases to trimming and J lost 5 bases, with 6 bases between them. This CDR3 is built from 11 residues. The CDR3 loop is CASSQGETQYF. The CDR3 bases are TGTGCCAGCAGTCAAGGGGAGACCCAGTACTTC.

This sequence joins TRBV30 and TRBJ1-5; D gene ambiguous. The germline V gene has CDR1 GTSNPN and CDR2 SVGIG (reference sequence). The CDR3 is made up of 16 amino acids. V was shortened by 2 bases and J by 1 base, with 15 bases between the two germline ends. The CDR3 nucleotides are TGTGCCTGGAGTCCAAGGAATGTCCTGAGCAATCAGCCCCAGCATTTT. Translation gives CAWSPRNVLSNQPQHF.

The V call is TRBV7-2, the J call TRBJ1-1; no clear D gene. The V gene's germline CDR1 is SGHTA and CDR2 FQGNSA. Trimming took off 1 base at V and 7 bases at J, with 13 bases between the two ends. The CDR3 is made up of 14 amino acids. CDR3 loop: CASSLEVVSGEAFF. As DNA, the CDR3 is TGTGCCAGCAGCTTAGAGGTGGTTTCGGGTGAAGCTTTCTTT.

The CDR3 nucleotides are TGCGCCAGCAGCCAAGGGCCTTTGGACAGGGAACAAGGCTACACCTTC. This sequence encodes CASSQGPLDREQGYTF. The chain joins TRBV4-1 to TRBJ1-2, with TRBD1 identical over 8 bases. The V and J ends lost 1 base and 8 bases, in that order; junction bases with no gene match: 12. The V gene's germline CDR1 is MGHRA and CDR2 YSYEKL. The length of the CDR3 is 16 residues.

The chain combines TRBV19 with TRBJ1-1, with 9 nucleotides matching TRBD1. The CDR3 loop spans 13 amino acids. Unmatched junction bases numbered 6, after V lost 6 bases and J lost 7 bases. In germline, CDR1 is LNHDA, CDR2 SQIVND (reference sequence). In DNA, the CDR3 is TGTGCCAGTAGCGCGGGACAGGGCCTTGAAGCTTTCTTT. This translates into CASSAGQGLEAFF.